The rows below give T cell receptor beta chains drawn from one sample of a study of T cells in Graves' hyperthyroidism and ophthalmopathy. TCRdb independently ran MiXCR on the multiplex PCR reads; one entry per CDR3 protein. The sample has 300,000 or so distinct CDR3 sequences, over 15% seen once; the top ten hold about 50%. The sample consisted of blood. All receptors come from a woman in her sixties with Graves' ophthalmopathy. CDR3s include the opening cysteine and the closing phenylalanine or tryptophan. The D gene is left open where the match is weak. Clone sizes are given selectively: once, few, many, or a class where the clone is expanded.

v_call,d_call,j_call,clone_size,cdr3_aa,cdr3_nt
TRBV5-4,TRBD2,TRBJ2-1,.,CASSVPLAGGHEQFF,TGTGCCAGCAGCGTGCCACTAGCGGGGGGCCATGAGCAGTTCTTC
TRBV27,TRBD1,TRBJ1-4,.,CASSQQGQNEKLFF,TGTGCCAGCAGTCAACAGGGACAGAATGAAAAACTGTTTTTT
TRBV24-1,.,TRBJ2-7,many,CAIGDRNSYEQYF,TGTGCCATCGGAGATCGGAACTCCTACGAGCAGTACTTC
TRBV4-2,TRBD1,TRBJ2-3,.,CASSLGDRGRYTDTQYF,TGTGCCAGCAGCTTAGGGGACAGGGGGCGCTACACAGATACGCAGTATTTT
TRBV7-8,TRBD1,TRBJ2-7,many,CASSKTGVEQYF,TGTGCCAGCAGCAAGACAGGGGTCGAGCAGTACTTC
TRBV10-3,.,TRBJ1-1,few,CATSESGGTAEAFF,TGTGCCACCAGTGAGTCTGGCGGCACAGCCGAAGCTTTCTTT
TRBV5-1,.,TRBJ1-5,many,CASSLGQPNQPQHF,TGCGCCAGCAGCTTGGGACAGCCCAATCAGCCCCAGCATTTT
TRBV20-1,TRBD2,TRBJ2-3,many,CSATRLAGGGTDTQYF,TGCAGTGCTACTCGACTAGCGGGAGGGGGGACAGATACGCAGTATTTT
TRBV20-1,.,TRBJ1-1,few,CSTTAWGGRTEAFF,TGCAGTACGACGGCCTGGGGGGGTCGCACTGAAGCTTTCTTT
TRBV10-3,.,TRBJ1-2,many,CAISAGIGYGYTF,TGTGCCATCAGTGCAGGGATTGGCTATGGCTACACCTTC
TRBV7-6,.,TRBJ2-1,once,CASSLSRGVGHNEQFF,TGTGCCAGCAGCTTATCCCGCGGGGTGGGCCACAATGAGCAGTTCTTC
TRBV11-3,.,TRBJ1-3,many,CASSLDRSSGNTIYF,TGTGCCAGCAGCTTAGATCGGTCCTCTGGAAACACCATATATTTT
TRBV6-1,TRBD1,TRBJ1-5,many,CASSEIDRAYPQPQHF,TGTGCCAGCAGTGAGATCGACAGGGCTTACCCTCAGCCCCAGCATTTT
TRBV18,.,TRBJ2-3,few,CASSPLSEFYPDTQYF,TGTGCCAGCTCACCTTTGTCGGAGTTCTATCCAGATACGCAGTATTTT
TRBV6-5,TRBD1,TRBJ1-1,many,CASSYSKGALTEAFF,TGTGCCAGCAGTTACTCGAAGGGGGCGCTCACTGAAGCTTTCTTT
TRBV5-1,.,TRBJ2-1,many,CASSEGEAYNEQFF,TGCGCCAGCAGCGAGGGTGAGGCCTACAATGAGCAGTTCTTC
TRBV20-1,TRBD1,TRBJ2-7,many,CAAKDRGRLNEQYF,TGCGCCGCGAAGGACAGGGGAAGATTAAACGAGCAGTACTTC
TRBV6-1,TRBD1,TRBJ2-7,many,CASSGGQTQKYYEQYF,TGTGCCAGCAGTGGGGGACAGACGCAGAAATACTACGAGCAGTACTTC
TRBV5-1,TRBD2,TRBJ2-7,.,CVSRLVTSGAHEQYF,TGCGTCAGCAGATTGGTAACTAGCGGGGCTCACGAGCAGTACTTC
TRBV7-9,.,TRBJ2-7,many,CASSTRGGEQYF,TGTGCCAGCAGCACTAGAGGGGGGGAGCAGTACTTC
TRBV4-3,.,TRBJ2-7,.,CASSQYRPPNYEQYF,TGCGCCAGCAGCCAGTACAGACCCCCTAACTACGAGCAGTACTTC
TRBV7-2,.,TRBJ1-2,few,CASSWGTENYGYTF,TGTGCCAGCAGCTGGGGGACGGAAAACTATGGCTACACCTTC
TRBV30,.,TRBJ1-2,many,CAWRGTEYGYTF,TGTGCCTGGAGAGGGACCGAGTATGGCTACACCTTC
TRBV12-3/TRBV12-4,.,TRBJ1-2,few,CASSLLRNYGYTF,TGTGCCAGCAGTTTATTAAGGAACTATGGCTACACCTTC
TRBV7-8,TRBD1,TRBJ1-5,many,CASSLVRQGVYQPQHF,TGTGCCAGCAGCCTGGTACGACAGGGAGTCTATCAGCCCCAGCATTTT
TRBV20-1,.,TRBJ1-1,.,CSARAGATEAFF,TGCAGTGCTAGAGCCGGGGCCACTGAAGCTTTCTTT
TRBV5-6,TRBD1,TRBJ2-7,many,CASSRPGTDTYEQYF,TGTGCCAGCAGCCGCCCCGGGACAGACACCTACGAGCAGTACTTC
TRBV10-3,TRBD1,TRBJ1-1,many,CAISDGDRAEAFF,TGTGCCATCAGTGACGGGGACAGGGCTGAAGCTTTCTTT
TRBV5-6,.,TRBJ1-6,few,CASSLAGRANSPLHF,TGTGCCAGCAGCTTGGCGGGGAGGGCTAATTCACCCCTCCACTTT
TRBV5-1,.,TRBJ2-2,.,CASNQQQGNTGELFF,TGCGCCAGCAACCAGCAACAGGGGAACACCGGGGAGCTGTTTTTT
TRBV29-1,.,TRBJ1-1,many,CSVWWGRGTEAFF,TGCAGCGTTTGGTGGGGTCGGGGGACTGAAGCTTTCTTT
TRBV11-2,TRBD2,TRBJ2-5,.,CASSPRTSGRVETQYF,TGTGCCAGCAGCCCGAGGACTAGCGGGAGGGTGGAGACCCAGTACTTC
TRBV20-1,.,TRBJ1-1,many,CSARDDRRNTEAFF,TGCAGTGCTAGGGATGACAGGCGGAACACTGAAGCTTTCTTT